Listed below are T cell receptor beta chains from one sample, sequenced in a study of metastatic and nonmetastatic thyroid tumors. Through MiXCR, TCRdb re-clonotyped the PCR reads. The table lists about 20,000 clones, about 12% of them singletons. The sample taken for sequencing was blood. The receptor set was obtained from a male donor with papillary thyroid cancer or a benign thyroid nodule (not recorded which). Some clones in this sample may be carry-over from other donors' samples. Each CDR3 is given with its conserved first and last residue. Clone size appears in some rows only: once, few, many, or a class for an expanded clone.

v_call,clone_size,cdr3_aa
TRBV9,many,CASSKQGANYGYTF
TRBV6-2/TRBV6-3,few,CASSYSGYNEQFF
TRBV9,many,CASSVSGTQYF
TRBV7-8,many,CASSPDGVAKNIQYF
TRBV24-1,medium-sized,CATSDRTSGGRNEQFF
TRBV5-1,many,CASSLEYGFYEQFF
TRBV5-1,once,CASSLAGGAYGNTIYF
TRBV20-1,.,CSARDQFGVILTEAFF
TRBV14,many,CASSQGPGAVFF
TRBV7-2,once,CASSLITSTDTQYF
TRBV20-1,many,CSARQGGGTNEKLFF
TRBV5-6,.,CASSRRPKETQYF
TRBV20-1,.,CSARDRGREGLYEQYF
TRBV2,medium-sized,CASSNSGTGVQPQHF
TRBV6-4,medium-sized,CASSDGQGVADTQYF
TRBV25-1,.,CASSGSHYSRPAGGGAVAKNIQYF
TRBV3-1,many,CASSQGVGTATEAFF
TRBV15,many,CATRSQFGLAGITDTQYF
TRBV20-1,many,CSAPRTGGKTQYF
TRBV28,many,CASTDRGGTQYF
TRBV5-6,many,CASSLTTGELFF
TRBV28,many,CASSFQGAEGEKLFF
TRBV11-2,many,CASSLEFPDWGNTEAFF
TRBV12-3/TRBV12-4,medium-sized,CASSLVLDNEQFF
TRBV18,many,CAGRVATNEKLFF
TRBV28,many,CASSLPLSGGRTDTQYF
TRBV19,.,CAIGGRTGEQPQHF
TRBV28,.,CASSPGVYYGYTF
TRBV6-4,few,CASIGAGFEQFF
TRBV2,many,CASRAQGNQPQHF
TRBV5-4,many,CASSWDRGGSYNEQFF
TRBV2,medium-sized,CASSERVAGDGYTF
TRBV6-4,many,CASSDSAGNQPQHF
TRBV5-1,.,CASSLAENTGELFF
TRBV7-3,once,CASSSIGPGELFF
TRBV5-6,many,CASSLVVAGRTTDTQYF
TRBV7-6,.,CASSLMVNTEAFF
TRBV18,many,CASSRTGGYTF
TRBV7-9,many,CASSFGPPETQYF
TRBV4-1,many,CASSQGVTANQPQHF
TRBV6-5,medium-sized,CASSYRAVGANVLTF
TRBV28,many,CASTSGGGLSFEAFF
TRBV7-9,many,CASSLGAGELFF
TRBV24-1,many,CATSAPGDEETQYF
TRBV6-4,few,CASRPGTDTGELFF
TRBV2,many,CASSGSGSFCNEQFF
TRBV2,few,CASSISTDTQYF
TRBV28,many,CASSTNGGSQPQHF
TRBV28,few,CASEGGGSSGNTIYF
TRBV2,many,CASSESLLAGGFNEQFF